These 14 T cell receptor beta chains originate from one sample sequenced in a study of PD-1 blockade in classical Hodgkin lymphoma. Profiled with immunoSEQ multiplex PCR; TCRdb holds only in-frame clones, not every one. The sample holds some 30,000 clones, more than 85% seen once. Time point reported: cycle 4 day 1 (C4D1), after less than seven weeks of nivolumab. Every patient was affected by relapse after autologous stem cell transplantation, while exposure to brentuximab vedotin was not uniform. Isolation of CD4+ T cells from thawed PBMCs was performed by magnetic negative selection. The source material was CD4+ T cells from blood, sampled before the fourth cycle of nivolumab. Receptors were obtained from a human donor with classical Hodgkin lymphoma.

The V gene is TRBV30, the J gene TRBJ1-3, with TRBD1 as a possible D gene (5 bases). CDR1 is GTSNPN, CDR2 SVGIG, per germline (reference sequence). V lost 3 bases, J lost 0 bases, and 6 bases lay in between. The CDR3 runs to 13 residues. The CDR3 spells CAWRRGSGNTIYF. CDR3 coding DNA: TGTGCCTGGAGGAGGGGCTCTGGAAACACCATATATTTT.

The chain recombines TRBV4-1 with TRBJ2-2; 7 bases line up with TRBD2. With 0 bases clipped from V and 5 bases from J, the junction kept 9 bases outside the gene matches. The V gene's germline CDR1 is MGHRA and CDR2 YSYEKL. The CDR3 has 17 amino acids. The CDR3 coding sequence is TGCGCCAGCAGCCAAGATTCATTCCGGACTAGGACCGGGGAGCTGTTTTTT. The encoded protein is CASSQDSFRTRTGELFF.

The chain couples TRBV6-5 to TRBJ2-4; tentatively, D is TRBD2 (5 bases). The germline V gene has CDR1 MNHEY and CDR2 SVGAGI. CDR3 length: 16 amino acids. V dropped 0 bases and J dropped 0 bases, with 9 bases sitting between them. The CDR3 coding sequence is TGTGCCAGCAGTTACTCATATGAGGGAGCCAAAAACATTCAGTACTTC. Encoded protein: CASSYSYEGAKNIQYF.

V and J are TRBV10-1 and TRBJ2-1; TRBD2 aligns across 11 bases. Losses at the gene ends were 2 bases for V and 1 base for J; bases not matched to a gene: 1. The CDR3 has 16 residues. Germline V gene data show CDR1 as WNHNN and CDR2 as SYGVQD (reference sequence). This CDR3 is CASSERLAGSYNEQFF. CDR3 coding DNA: TGCGCCAGCAGTGAGAGACTAGCGGGATCCTACAATGAGCAGTTCTTC.

The chain has TRBV5-1 and TRBJ2-3, with D perhaps assigned TRBD1 or TRBD2 (5 bases each). Germline V gene lookup returns CDR1 SGHRS and CDR2 YFSETQ. CDR3 length: 15 residues. The V gene lost 6 bases and the J gene lost 4 bases, with 18 bases spanning the gap. This CDR3 reads CASNEIGERSDTQYF. The CDR3 DNA reads as TGCGCCAGCAACGAGATAGGGGAGAGATCAGATACGCAGTATTTT.

The CDR3 coding sequence is TGCGCCAGCAGCCCCCCATCGGGACAAGGGGTTTTGAGCAATCAGCCCCAGCATTTT. This sequence encodes CASSPPSGQGVLSNQPQHF. V is TRBV4-1 and J is TRBJ1-5; D possibly corresponds to TRBD1 (6 bases). The V end lost 4 bases, the J end lost 1 base, and 23 bases lay between the germline ends. Germline CDR1 and CDR2: MGHRA and YSYEKL. The CDR3 is 19 amino acids.

This chain uses TRBV6-1 with TRBJ2-1; D is perhaps TRBD1 (6 bases). CDR3 length: 14 amino acids. V lost 6 bases and J 9 bases, leaving 18 bases between the germline ends. Germline V gives CDR1 MNHNS, CDR2 SASEGT. The CDR3 spells CASRSTEQGTEQFF. The CDR3 DNA reads as TGTGCCAGCAGATCTACGGAACAGGGCACTGAGCAGTTCTTC.

The chain is built from TRBV11-3 and TRBJ1-1; D is uncertain. The CDR3 has 15 residues. Trimming took 5 bases from V and 1 from J, leaving 14 bases between them. CDR1 and CDR2 from the germline V gene are SGHNT and YENEEA. CDR3 amino acids: CASSPSPAENTEAFF. The CDR3 DNA reads as TGTGCCAGCAGCCCAAGCCCGGCCGAGAACACTGAAGCTTTCTTT.

The chain combines TRBV27 with TRBJ2-5, with 8 bases that match TRBD1. From germline, CDR1 is MNHEY and CDR2 SMNVEV (reference sequence). J was trimmed by 5 bases and V by 8 bases; bases with no gene match: 19. The CDR3 spans 17 residues. The CDR3 nucleotides are TGTGCCAGCTCCCTCCTTAGTGGGCCAGGGGGCAGGGAGACCCAGTACTTC. Translated: CASSLLSGPGGRETQYF.

As regards this clone: One end of the junction is discordant with germline, which a read error may explain. The genes are TRBV30 and TRBJ2-5; D is unresolved. Germline CDR1 GTSNPN, CDR2 SVGIG (reference sequence). The CDR3 loop spans 12 amino acids. The CDR3: CARSLNPETQYF. The CDR3 DNA sequence: TGTGCCAGGAGCCTAAATCCAGAGACCCAGTACTTC. The complete variable domain, with remaining parts taken from reference TRBV30 and TRBJ2-5, reads SQTIHQWPATLVQPVGSPLSLECTVEGTSNPNLYWYRQAAGRGLQLLFYSVGIGQISSEVPQNLSASRPQDRQFILSSKKLLLSDSGFYLCARSLNPETQYFGPGTRLLVL.

The V gene is TRBV19, the J gene TRBJ2-6; D ambiguous. V was trimmed by 1 base and J by 2 bases, leaving 9 bases between them. The CDR3 spans 16 residues. Per the germline V gene, CDR1 is LNHDA and CDR2 is SQIVND (reference sequence). As DNA, the CDR3 is TGTGCCAGTAGTATAGCAAGGCTAGCTGGGGCCAACGTCCTGACTTTC. Residues: CASSIARLAGANVLTF.

The chain carries TRBV5-1 and TRBJ1-5; D is uncertain. Trimming pared 0 bases from V and 1 base from J, leaving 11 bases between. Germline V gives CDR1 SGHRS, CDR2 YFSETQ. This CDR3 is 16 amino acids long. In DNA, the CDR3 is TGCGCCAGCAGCTTGGCCCCGGGTTGGAGCAATCAGCCCCAGCATTTT. Encoded protein: CASSLAPGWSNQPQHF.

The chain employs TRBV7-8 and TRBJ2-7; 9 nucleotides align to TRBD2. Germline CDR1 reads SGHVS; CDR2 reads FQNEAQ. V was clipped by 5 bases and J by 6 bases; unmatched bases: 20. The CDR3 is 18 amino acids. The CDR3 sequence: CASSLPRRIAGDRREQYF. DNA for the CDR3: TGTGCCAGCAGCCTCCCACGACGTATAGCGGGAGACAGACGCGAGCAGTACTTC.

J is TRBJ1-2 and V is TRBV19; 11 nucleotides agree with TRBD1. J gave up 6 bases and V 5 bases, and 14 bases lay outside the gene matches. Germline V gene lookup returns CDR1 LNHDA and CDR2 SQIVND (reference sequence). The CDR3 is 17 residues long. The CDR3 DNA reads TGTGCCAGTAGTCCCTGGACAGGGGGCAAGGGAAAAAATGGCTACACCTTC. Its translation is CASSPWTGGKGKNGYTF.